Listed below are T cell receptor beta chains from one sample, sequenced in a study of T-cell reconstitution after alpha-beta-depleted transplantation in children. TCRdb called the PCR reads again in MiXCR, with one record for every CDR3 protein. The sample contains about 400,000 distinct CDR3 sequences, just over 20% of which appear only once. Sequencing was performed on PBMCs from the stem cell graft donor, taken from the stem cell graft. The receptors were gathered from a human donor who donated a stem cell graft to a child with acute myeloid leukemia. CDR3s leave out the opening cysteine and the closing phenylalanine or tryptophan. The order of the fields is J gene, V gene, D gene, CDR3 protein. D genes are given only for firm matches.

j_call: TRBJ2-1
v_call: TRBV5-1
d_call: TRBD1
cdr3_aa: ASSLESGGEQF

j_call: TRBJ2-1
v_call: TRBV7-9
d_call: -
cdr3_aa: ASSFGGTYNEQF

j_call: TRBJ1-4
v_call: TRBV28
d_call: -
cdr3_aa: ASRKGGLEKLF

j_call: TRBJ2-7
v_call: TRBV20-1
d_call: -
cdr3_aa: SARGDHEQY

j_call: TRBJ2-5
v_call: TRBV29-1
d_call: -
cdr3_aa: SVDSEGGRALEETQY

j_call: TRBJ2-1
v_call: TRBV4-1
d_call: TRBD1
cdr3_aa: ASSQGSGQGYNEQF

j_call: TRBJ2-1
v_call: TRBV4-1
d_call: TRBD1
cdr3_aa: ASSQTGHGEQF

j_call: TRBJ2-1
v_call: TRBV9
d_call: TRBD1
cdr3_aa: ASSEHRASRGYNEQF

j_call: TRBJ1-5
v_call: TRBV20-1
d_call: -
cdr3_aa: SARLMSRDQPQH

j_call: TRBJ2-3
v_call: TRBV12-3/TRBV12-4
d_call: -
cdr3_aa: ASSLDWPGGTQY

j_call: TRBJ2-1
v_call: TRBV7-8
d_call: TRBD2
cdr3_aa: ASSLVGTGGNEQF

j_call: TRBJ1-1
v_call: TRBV20-1
d_call: -
cdr3_aa: SAPGHQNTEAF

j_call: TRBJ1-1
v_call: TRBV7-6
d_call: TRBD1
cdr3_aa: ASSVRQGPPPEAF

j_call: TRBJ2-7
v_call: TRBV12-3/TRBV12-4
d_call: TRBD2
cdr3_aa: ASSGGLAGVSEQY

j_call: TRBJ2-7
v_call: TRBV12-3/TRBV12-4
d_call: TRBD1
cdr3_aa: ASSNPDRAGEQY

j_call: TRBJ2-1
v_call: TRBV20-1
d_call: TRBD2
cdr3_aa: SATRSGSSYNEQF

j_call: TRBJ2-1
v_call: TRBV27
d_call: -
cdr3_aa: ASSLSPRGLNEQF

j_call: TRBJ1-2
v_call: TRBV7-9
d_call: TRBD1
cdr3_aa: ASSPPLTGAYGYT

j_call: TRBJ1-2
v_call: TRBV29-1
d_call: TRBD1
cdr3_aa: SVEAFKVTTGEWRGYT

j_call: TRBJ2-2
v_call: TRBV20-1
d_call: -
cdr3_aa: SVWRENTGELF

j_call: TRBJ2-1
v_call: TRBV7-9
d_call: TRBD2
cdr3_aa: ASSLQGGSYNEQF

j_call: TRBJ2-3
v_call: TRBV11-2
d_call: -
cdr3_aa: ASSFGADTQY

j_call: TRBJ1-1
v_call: TRBV12-3/TRBV12-4
d_call: TRBD1
cdr3_aa: ASSLRQGANTEAF

j_call: TRBJ2-2
v_call: TRBV15
d_call: TRBD2
cdr3_aa: ATSRDMLAGFNTGELF

j_call: TRBJ2-3
v_call: TRBV4-2
d_call: -
cdr3_aa: ASSSTLTGTDTQY

j_call: TRBJ2-1
v_call: TRBV6-1
d_call: -
cdr3_aa: ATLPSGSSYNEQF

j_call: TRBJ2-5
v_call: TRBV14
d_call: -
cdr3_aa: ASSQEIWQETQY

j_call: TRBJ2-1
v_call: TRBV12-3/TRBV12-4
d_call: -
cdr3_aa: ASSPGSSSYNEQF

j_call: TRBJ2-4
v_call: TRBV29-1
d_call: TRBD2
cdr3_aa: SVEGLEREGINIQY

j_call: TRBJ2-1
v_call: TRBV7-9
d_call: -
cdr3_aa: ASRPTRSSYNEQF

j_call: TRBJ1-6
v_call: TRBV15
d_call: -
cdr3_aa: ATSRDINSPLH

j_call: TRBJ2-1
v_call: TRBV12-3/TRBV12-4
d_call: TRBD1
cdr3_aa: ASSFRQGVNEQF

j_call: TRBJ2-1
v_call: TRBV7-2
d_call: -
cdr3_aa: ASSIDTNEQF

j_call: TRBJ1-3
v_call: TRBV4-1
d_call: -
cdr3_aa: ASSQDEREASGNTIY

j_call: TRBJ2-7
v_call: TRBV20-1
d_call: TRBD2
cdr3_aa: SARGPSGASYEQY